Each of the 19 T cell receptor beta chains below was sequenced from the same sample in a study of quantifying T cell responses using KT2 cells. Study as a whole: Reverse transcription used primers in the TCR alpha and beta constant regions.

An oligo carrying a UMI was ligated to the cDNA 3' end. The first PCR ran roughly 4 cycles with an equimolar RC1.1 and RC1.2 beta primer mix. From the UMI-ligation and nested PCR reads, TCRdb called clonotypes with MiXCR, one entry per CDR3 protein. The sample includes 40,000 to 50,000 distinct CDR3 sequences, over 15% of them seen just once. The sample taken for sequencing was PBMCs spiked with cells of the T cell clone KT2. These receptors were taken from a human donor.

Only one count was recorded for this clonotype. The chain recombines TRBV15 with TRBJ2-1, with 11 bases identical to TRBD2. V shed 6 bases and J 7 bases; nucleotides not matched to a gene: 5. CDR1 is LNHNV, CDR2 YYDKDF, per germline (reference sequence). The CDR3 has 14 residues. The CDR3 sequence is CATRTSGTKNEQFF. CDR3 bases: TGTGCCACCAGGACTAGCGGGACTAAAAATGAGCAGTTCTTC.

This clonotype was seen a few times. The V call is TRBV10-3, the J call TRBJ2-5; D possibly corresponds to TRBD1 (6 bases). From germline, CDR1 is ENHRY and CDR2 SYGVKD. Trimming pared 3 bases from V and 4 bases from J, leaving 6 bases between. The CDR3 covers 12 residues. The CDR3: CAISEQGETQYF. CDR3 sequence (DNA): TGTGCCATCAGTGAACAGGGAGAGACCCAGTACTTC.

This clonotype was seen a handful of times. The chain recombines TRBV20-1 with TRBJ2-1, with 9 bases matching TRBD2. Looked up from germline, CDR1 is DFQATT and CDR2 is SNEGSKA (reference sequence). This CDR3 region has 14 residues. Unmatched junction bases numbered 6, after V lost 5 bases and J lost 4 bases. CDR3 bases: TGCAGTGCTTTACTAGCGGGCCTATACAATGAGCAGTTCTTC. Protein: CSALLAGLYNEQFF.

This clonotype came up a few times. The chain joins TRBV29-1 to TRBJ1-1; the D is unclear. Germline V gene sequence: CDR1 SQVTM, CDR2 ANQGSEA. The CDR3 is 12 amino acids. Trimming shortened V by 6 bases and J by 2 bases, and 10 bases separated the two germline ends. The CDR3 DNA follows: TGCAGCGTCCGGGATTATAACACTGAAGCTTTCTTT. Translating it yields CSVRDYNTEAFF. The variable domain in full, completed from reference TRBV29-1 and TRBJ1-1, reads SAVISQKPSRDICQRGTSLTIQCQVDSQVTMMFWYRQQPGQSLTLIATANQGSEATYESGFVIDKFPISRPNLTFSTLTVSNMSPEDSSIYLCSVRDYNTEAFFGQGTRLTVV.

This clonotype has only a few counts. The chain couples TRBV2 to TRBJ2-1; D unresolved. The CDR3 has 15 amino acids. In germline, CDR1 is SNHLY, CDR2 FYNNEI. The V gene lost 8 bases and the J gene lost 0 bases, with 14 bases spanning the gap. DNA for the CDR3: TGTGCCAGCCCATCGGGCAAGAGCTCCTACAATGAGCAGTTCTTC. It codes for CASPSGKSSYNEQFF.

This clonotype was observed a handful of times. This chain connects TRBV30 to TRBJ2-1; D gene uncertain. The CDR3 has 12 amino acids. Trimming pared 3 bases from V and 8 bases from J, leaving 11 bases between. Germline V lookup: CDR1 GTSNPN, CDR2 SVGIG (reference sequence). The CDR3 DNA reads TGTGCCTGGAGCCCCGGTCGGGATGAGCAGTTCTTC. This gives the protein CAWSPGRDEQFF.

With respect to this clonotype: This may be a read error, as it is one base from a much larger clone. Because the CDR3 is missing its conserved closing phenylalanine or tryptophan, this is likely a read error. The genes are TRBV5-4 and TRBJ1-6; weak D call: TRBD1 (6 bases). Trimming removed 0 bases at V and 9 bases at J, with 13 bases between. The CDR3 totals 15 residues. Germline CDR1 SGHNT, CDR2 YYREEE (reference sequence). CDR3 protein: CASSLDQGRGSPLHS. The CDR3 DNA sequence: TGTGCCAGCAGCTTGGACCAGGGGAGAGGTTCACCCCTCCACTCT.

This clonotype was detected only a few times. The CDR3 here is CASRPRWAISYEQYF. The CDR3 region has the DNA TGTGCCAGCAGGCCCCGGTGGGCCATCTCCTACGAGCAGTACTTC. This chain connects TRBV6-5 to TRBJ2-7; D unclear. V lost 6 bases to trimming and J lost 0 bases, with 15 bases between them. Germline CDR1 MNHEY, CDR2 SVGAGI. The CDR3 sequence is 15 residues long.

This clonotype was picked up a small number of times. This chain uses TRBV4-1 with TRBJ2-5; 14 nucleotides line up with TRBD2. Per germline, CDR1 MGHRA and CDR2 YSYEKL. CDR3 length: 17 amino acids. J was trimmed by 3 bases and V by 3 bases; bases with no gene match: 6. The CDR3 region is CASSHNPGLAGEETQYF. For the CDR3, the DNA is TGCGCCAGCAGCCATAACCCGGGACTAGCGGGGGAAGAGACCCAGTACTTC.

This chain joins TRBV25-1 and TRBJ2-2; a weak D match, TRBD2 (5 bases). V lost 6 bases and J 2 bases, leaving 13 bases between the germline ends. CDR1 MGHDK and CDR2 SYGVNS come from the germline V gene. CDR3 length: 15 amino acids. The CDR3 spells CASSRELRNTGELFF. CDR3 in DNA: TGTGCCAGCAGCCGGGAATTGCGTAACACCGGGGAGCTGTTTTTT.

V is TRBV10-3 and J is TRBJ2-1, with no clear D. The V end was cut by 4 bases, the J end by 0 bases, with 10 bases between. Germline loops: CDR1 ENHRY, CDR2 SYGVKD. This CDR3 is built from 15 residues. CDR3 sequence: CAISGERSSYNEQFF. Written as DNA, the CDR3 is TGTGCCATCAGTGGGGAAAGGAGCTCCTACAATGAGCAGTTCTTC.

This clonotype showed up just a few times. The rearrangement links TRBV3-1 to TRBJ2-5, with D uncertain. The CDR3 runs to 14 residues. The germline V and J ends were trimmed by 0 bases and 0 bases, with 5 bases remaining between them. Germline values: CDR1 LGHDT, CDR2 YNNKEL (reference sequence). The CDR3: CASSQDPNQETQYF. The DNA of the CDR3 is TGTGCCAGCAGCCAAGACCCGAACCAAGAGACCCAGTACTTC.

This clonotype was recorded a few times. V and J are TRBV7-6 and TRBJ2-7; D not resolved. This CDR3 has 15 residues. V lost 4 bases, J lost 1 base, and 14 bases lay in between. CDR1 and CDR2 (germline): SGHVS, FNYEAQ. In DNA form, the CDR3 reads TGTGCCAGCAGCTCCCCCAGGCGCGGTTCCTACGAGCAGTACTTC. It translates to CASSSPRRGSYEQYF.

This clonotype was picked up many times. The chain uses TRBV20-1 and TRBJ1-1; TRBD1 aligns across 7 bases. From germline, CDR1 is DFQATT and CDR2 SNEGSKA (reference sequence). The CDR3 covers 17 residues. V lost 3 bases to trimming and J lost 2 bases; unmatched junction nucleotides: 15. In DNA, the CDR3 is TGCAGTGCTAGGGGGGACTTGACAGGGCGGGGTAACACTGAAGCTTTCTTT. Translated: CSARGDLTGRGNTEAFF.

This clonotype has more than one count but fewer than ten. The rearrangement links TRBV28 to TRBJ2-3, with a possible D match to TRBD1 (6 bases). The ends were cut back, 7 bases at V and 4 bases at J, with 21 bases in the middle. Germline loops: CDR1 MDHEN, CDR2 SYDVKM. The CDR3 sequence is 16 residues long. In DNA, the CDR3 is TGTGCCAGCACCCTCGGACAGCCTTCGAGGTCAGATACGCAGTATTTT. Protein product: CASTLGQPSRSDTQYF. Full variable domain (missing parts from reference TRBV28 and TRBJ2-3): DVKVTQSSRYLVKRTGEKVFLECVQDMDHENMFWYRQDPGLGLRLIYFSYDVKMKEKGDIPEGYSVSREKKERFSLILESASTNQTSMYLCASTLGQPSRSDTQYFGPGTRLTVL.

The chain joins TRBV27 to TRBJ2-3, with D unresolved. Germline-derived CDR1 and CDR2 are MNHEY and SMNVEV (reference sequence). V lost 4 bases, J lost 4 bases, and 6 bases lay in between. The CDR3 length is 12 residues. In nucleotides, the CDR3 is TGTGCCAGCAGTTCCCTGGCAGATACGCAGTATTTT. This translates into CASSSLADTQYF.

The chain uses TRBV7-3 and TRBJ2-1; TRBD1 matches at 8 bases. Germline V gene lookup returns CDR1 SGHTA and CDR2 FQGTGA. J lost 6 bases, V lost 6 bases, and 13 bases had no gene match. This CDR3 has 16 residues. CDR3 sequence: CASSASGTGTINEQFF. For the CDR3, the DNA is TGTGCCAGCAGTGCATCCGGGACAGGCACCATCAATGAGCAGTTCTTC. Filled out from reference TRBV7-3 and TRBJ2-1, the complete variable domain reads GAGVSQTPSNKVTEKGKYVELRCDPISGHTALYWYRQSLGQGPEFLIYFQGTGAADDSGLPNDRFFAVRPEGSVSTLKIQRTERGDSAVYLCASSASGTGTINEQFFGPGTRLTVL.

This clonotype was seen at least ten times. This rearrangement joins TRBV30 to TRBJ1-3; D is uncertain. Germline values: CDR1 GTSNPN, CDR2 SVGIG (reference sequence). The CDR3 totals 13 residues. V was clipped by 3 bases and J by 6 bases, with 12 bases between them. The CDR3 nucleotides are TGTGCCTGGAGCCGACCGCCGGAAAACACCATATATTTT. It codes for CAWSRPPENTIYF.

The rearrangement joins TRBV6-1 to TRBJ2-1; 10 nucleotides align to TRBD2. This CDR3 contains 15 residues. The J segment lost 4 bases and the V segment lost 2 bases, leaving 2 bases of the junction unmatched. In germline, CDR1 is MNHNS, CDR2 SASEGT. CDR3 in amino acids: CASSELAGDYNEQFF. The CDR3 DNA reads TGTGCCAGCAGTGAACTAGCGGGAGATTACAATGAGCAGTTCTTC.